This paragraph covers one T cell receptor beta chain sequence. Assay: immunoSEQ multiplex PCR; the TCRdb copy retains only in-frame clones and omits some. The table shows more than 50,000 clones, with 90% occurring only once. The data are from a study of T cell changes during pregnancy in multiple sclerosis. The CDR3 loop spans 15 amino acids. Trimming cost V 3 bases and J 0 bases, with 9 bases left between them. Germline assignment: CDR1 SGHRS and CDR2 YFSETQ. This clonotype originated in a female donor in good health, enrolled as a control in a pregnancy study. The chain carries TRBV5-1 and TRBJ2-2; no clear D gene. The sequencing here drew on peripheral blood, taken in the first trimester of pregnancy. This chain's CDR3 is CASSSRQANTGELFF. The CDR3 DNA sequence: TGCGCCAGCAGCTCCAGGCAAGCGAACACCGGGGAGCTGTTTTTT. Full variable domain (missing parts from reference TRBV5-1 and TRBJ2-2): KAGVTQTPRYLIKTRGQQVTLSCSPISGHRSVSWYQQTPGQGLQFLFEYFSETQRNKGNFPGRFSGRQFSNSRSEMNVSTLELGDSALYLCASSSRQANTGELFFGEGSRLTVL.